This is a list of T cell receptor beta chains from one sample in a study of CD8 T cells in Susac syndrome. TCRdb re-derived calls from the immunoSEQ multiplex PCR reads in MiXCR, one entry per CDR3 protein. In the table there are approximately 110,000 distinct CDR3 sequences, about 94% of which are singletons. The sample comprised CD4+ T cells from PBMCs. These receptor sequences come from a human donor in good health. The conserved cysteine and the conserved F or W are not part of the CDR3 here. The order of the fields is J gene, V gene, CDR3 protein.

TRBJ2-5 TRBV2 ASSEGAPRETQY
TRBJ1-5 TRBV6-2/TRBV6-3 ASSQTRGTLNNQPQH
TRBJ1-2 TRBV4-3 ASSQDRDREFGGYT
TRBJ2-1 TRBV5-4 ASSAAYNEQF
TRBJ2-7 TRBV19 ASSIPNSEQY
TRBJ2-7 TRBV18 ASSPETVSYEQY
TRBJ2-6 TRBV7-2 ASSLVSAGANVLT
TRBJ2-5 TRBV20-1 SASRTSGRLETQY
TRBJ1-1 TRBV20-1 SARALSGQGLNTEAF
TRBJ2-1 TRBV24-1 ATSDPPRAGRRPEQF
TRBJ1-1 TRBV5-6 ASSLPRGLAGAF
TRBJ1-1 TRBV5-1 ASTGQGIDMGTEAF
TRBJ1-1 TRBV19 ASSNRGNTEAF
TRBJ1-1 TRBV6-2/TRBV6-3 ASSYSHPTEAF
TRBJ1-1 TRBV11-2 ASSLDPGVRAEAF
TRBJ1-1 TRBV18 ASSPQGVGDTEAF
TRBJ2-7 TRBV7-8 ASSSRGTGRQY
TRBJ1-5 TRBV27 ASARQINQPQH
TRBJ1-1 TRBV27 ASSPSPGGENTEAF
TRBJ2-2 TRBV7-2 ASSWGRRGTGELF
TRBJ2-1 TRBV29-1 SVVTSGSLNEQF
TRBJ2-5 TRBV29-1 SVELGSQETQY
TRBJ1-1 TRBV2 ASSVQGENTEAF
TRBJ2-1 TRBV2 ASSPQAGGPRQF
TRBJ2-7 TRBV19 ASSTLHPGTSGSSYEQY
TRBJ1-2 TRBV5-4 ASSLVRGGYGYT
TRBJ2-1 TRBV30 ASVPPRTSGYSYNEQF
TRBJ2-3 TRBV5-4 ASKLAGVDTQY